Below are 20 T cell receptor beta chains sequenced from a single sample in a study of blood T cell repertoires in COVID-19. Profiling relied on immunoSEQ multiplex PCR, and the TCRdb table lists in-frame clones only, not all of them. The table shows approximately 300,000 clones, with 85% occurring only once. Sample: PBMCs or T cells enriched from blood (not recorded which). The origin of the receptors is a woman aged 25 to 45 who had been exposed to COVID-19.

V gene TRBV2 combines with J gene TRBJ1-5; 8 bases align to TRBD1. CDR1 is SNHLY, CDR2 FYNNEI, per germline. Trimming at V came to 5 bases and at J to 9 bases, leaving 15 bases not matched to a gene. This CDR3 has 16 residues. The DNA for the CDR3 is TGTGCCAGCAGTAATCCGGGGGCAGGGGGCTTTCCGCCCCAGCATTTT. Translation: CASSNPGAGGFPPQHF. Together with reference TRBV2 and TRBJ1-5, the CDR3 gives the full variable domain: EPEVTQTPSHQVTQMGQEVILRCVPISNHLYFYWYRQILGQKVEFLVSFYNNEISEKSEIFDDQFSVERPDGSNFTLKIRSTKLEDSAMYFCASSNPGAGGFPPQHFGDGTRLSIL.

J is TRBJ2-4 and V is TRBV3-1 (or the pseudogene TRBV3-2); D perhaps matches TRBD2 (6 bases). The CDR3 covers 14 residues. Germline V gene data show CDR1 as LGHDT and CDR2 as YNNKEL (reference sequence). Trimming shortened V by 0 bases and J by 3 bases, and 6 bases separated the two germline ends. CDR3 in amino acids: CASSQDGGKNIQYF. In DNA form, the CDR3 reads TGTGCCAGCAGCCAAGACGGGGGCAAAAACATTCAGTACTTC.

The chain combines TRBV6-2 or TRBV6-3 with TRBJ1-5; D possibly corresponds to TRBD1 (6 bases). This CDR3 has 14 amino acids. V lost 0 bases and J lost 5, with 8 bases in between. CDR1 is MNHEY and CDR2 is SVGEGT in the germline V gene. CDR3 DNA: TGTGCCAGCAGTTACTCCCACAGGGATCAGCCCCAGCATTTT. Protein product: CASSYSHRDQPQHF.

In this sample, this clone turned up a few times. CDR3 loop: CASSSDRVSGNTIYF. The CDR3 DNA reads as TGTGCCAGCAGCTCTGACAGGGTTTCTGGAAACACCATATATTTT. The rearrangement uses TRBV7-9 and TRBJ1-3, with TRBD1 matching over 7 bases. V lost 4 bases to trimming and J lost 1 base; unmatched junction nucleotides: 4. The CDR3 is 15 amino acids. CDR1 is SEHNR, CDR2 FQNEAQ, per germline (reference sequence).

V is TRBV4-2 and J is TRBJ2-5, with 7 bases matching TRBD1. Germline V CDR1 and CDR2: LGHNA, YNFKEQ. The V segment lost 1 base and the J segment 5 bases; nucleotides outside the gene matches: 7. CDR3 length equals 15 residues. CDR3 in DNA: TGTGCCAGCAGCCAAGTAGTAGGGGGCCGGGAGACCCAGTACTTC. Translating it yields CASSQVVGGRETQYF.

The DNA for the CDR3 is TGTGCCAGCGCGGTCGGGACAGACTATGGCTACACCTTC. This encodes CASAVGTDYGYTF. This sequence joins TRBV28 and TRBJ1-2; 7 nucleotides agree with TRBD1. The CDR3 spans 13 residues. Germline V gives CDR1 MDHEN, CDR2 SYDVKM. The V gene end was trimmed by 8 bases and the J gene end by 3 bases; junction bases not matched to a gene: 6.

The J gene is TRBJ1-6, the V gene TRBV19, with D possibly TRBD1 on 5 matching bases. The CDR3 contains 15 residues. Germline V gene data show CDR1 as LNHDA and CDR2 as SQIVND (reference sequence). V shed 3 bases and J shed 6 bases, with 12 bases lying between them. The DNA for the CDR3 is TGTGCCAGTAGTATCTCAGGGCTTTCTAATTCACCCCTCCACTTT. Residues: CASSISGLSNSPLHF.

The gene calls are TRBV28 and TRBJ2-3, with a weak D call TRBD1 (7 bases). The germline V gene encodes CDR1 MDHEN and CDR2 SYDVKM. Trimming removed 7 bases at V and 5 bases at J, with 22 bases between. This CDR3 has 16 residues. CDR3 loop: CASINQGGTVGDTQYF. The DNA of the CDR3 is TGTGCCAGCATCAACCAGGGCGGGACAGTTGGAGATACGCAGTATTTT.

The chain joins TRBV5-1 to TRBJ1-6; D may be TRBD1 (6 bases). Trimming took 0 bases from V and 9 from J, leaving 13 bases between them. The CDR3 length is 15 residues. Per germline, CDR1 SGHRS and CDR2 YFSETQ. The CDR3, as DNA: TGCGCCAGCAGCTTGGTACAGGGCCTAGGTTCACCCCTCCACTTT. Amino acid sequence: CASSLVQGLGSPLHF.

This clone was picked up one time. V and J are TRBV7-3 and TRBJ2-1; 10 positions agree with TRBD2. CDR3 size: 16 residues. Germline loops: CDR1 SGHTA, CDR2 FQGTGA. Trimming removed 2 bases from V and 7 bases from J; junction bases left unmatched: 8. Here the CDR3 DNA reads TGTGCCAGCAGCTTATCCCCCCTAGCGGGAGTAAATGAGCAGTTCTTC. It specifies CASSLSPLAGVNEQFF.

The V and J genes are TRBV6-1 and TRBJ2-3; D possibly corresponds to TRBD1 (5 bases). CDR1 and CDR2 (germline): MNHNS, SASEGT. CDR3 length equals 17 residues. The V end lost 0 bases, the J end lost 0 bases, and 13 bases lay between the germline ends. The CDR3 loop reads CASSEALLGVSTDTQYF. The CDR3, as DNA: TGTGCCAGCAGTGAAGCGCTTCTAGGGGTTAGCACAGATACGCAGTATTTT.

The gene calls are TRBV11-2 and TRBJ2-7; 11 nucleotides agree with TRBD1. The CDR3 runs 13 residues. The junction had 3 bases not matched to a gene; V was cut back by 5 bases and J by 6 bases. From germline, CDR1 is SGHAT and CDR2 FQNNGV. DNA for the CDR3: TGTGCCAGCAGCCCGGACAGGGGGCGCGAGCAGTACTTC. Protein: CASSPDRGREQYF.

In DNA form, the CDR3 reads TGTGCCAGCAGCTTGCCCACGGCGGGAGCCGAGCAGTACTTC. Translation: CASSLPTAGAEQYF. This chain links TRBV11-3 with TRBJ2-7, with TRBD2 identical over 7 bases. The germline V gene encodes CDR1 SGHNT and CDR2 YENEEA. Trimming cost V 3 bases and J 6 bases; bases outside gene matches: 8. The CDR3 runs 14 residues.

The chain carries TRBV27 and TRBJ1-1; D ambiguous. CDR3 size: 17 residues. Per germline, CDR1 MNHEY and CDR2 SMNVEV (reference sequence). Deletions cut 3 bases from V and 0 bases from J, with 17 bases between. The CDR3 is CASSFRRVAGMNTEAFF. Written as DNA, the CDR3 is TGTGCCAGCAGTTTTCGGAGGGTGGCTGGGATGAACACTGAAGCTTTCTTT.

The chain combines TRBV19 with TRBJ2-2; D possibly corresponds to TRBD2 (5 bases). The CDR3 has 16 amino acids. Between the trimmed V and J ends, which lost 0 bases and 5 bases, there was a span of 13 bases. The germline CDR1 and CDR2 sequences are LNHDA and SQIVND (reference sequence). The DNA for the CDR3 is TGTGCCAGTAGTATAGAGGACGGGATACCGACCGGGGAGCTGTTTTTT. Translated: CASSIEDGIPTGELFF.

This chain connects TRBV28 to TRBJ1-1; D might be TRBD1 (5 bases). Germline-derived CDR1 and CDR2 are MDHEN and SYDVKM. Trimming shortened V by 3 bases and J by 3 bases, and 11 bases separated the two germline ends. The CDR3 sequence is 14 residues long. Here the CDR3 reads CASSFTGEDTEAFF. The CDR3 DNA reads TGTGCCAGCAGTTTCACAGGAGAAGACACTGAAGCTTTCTTT.

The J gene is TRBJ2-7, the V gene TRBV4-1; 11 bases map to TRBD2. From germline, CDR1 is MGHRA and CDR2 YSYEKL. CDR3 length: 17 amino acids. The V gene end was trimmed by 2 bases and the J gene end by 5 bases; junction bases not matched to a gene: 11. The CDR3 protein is CASSQRSISGGAHEQYF. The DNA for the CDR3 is TGCGCCAGCAGCCAACGCTCGATTAGCGGGGGGGCGCACGAGCAGTACTTC.

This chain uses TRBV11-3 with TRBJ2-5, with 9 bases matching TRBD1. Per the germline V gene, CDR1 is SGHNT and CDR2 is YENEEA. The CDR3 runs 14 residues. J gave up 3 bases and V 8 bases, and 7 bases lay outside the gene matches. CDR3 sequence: CASGRGQGEETQYF. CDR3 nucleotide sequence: TGTGCCAGCGGTCGGGGACAGGGTGAAGAGACCCAGTACTTC.

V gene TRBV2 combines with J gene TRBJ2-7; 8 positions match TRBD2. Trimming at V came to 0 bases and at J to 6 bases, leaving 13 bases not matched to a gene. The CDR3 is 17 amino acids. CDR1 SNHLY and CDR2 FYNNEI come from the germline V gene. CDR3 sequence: CASSEAESGRIVREQYF. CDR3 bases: TGTGCCAGCAGTGAAGCCGAAAGCGGGAGAATCGTTCGCGAGCAGTACTTC.

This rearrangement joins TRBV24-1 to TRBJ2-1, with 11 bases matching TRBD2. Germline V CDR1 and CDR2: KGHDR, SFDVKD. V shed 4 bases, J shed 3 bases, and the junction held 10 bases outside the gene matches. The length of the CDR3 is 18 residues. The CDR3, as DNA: TGTGCCACCAGTGAAGGAGGTAGACTAGCGGGAAACTACAATGAGCAGTTCTTC. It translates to CATSEGGRLAGNYNEQFF.